There are many counts of the clone carrying this TCR beta chain. The sample comes from a study of T cells of healthy individuals. V was shortened by 4 bases and J by 0 bases, with 10 bases between the two germline ends. Germline-derived CDR1 and CDR2 are ENHRY and SYGVKD. CDR3 length: 16 amino acids. TCRdb independently ran MiXCR on the 5' RACE reads; one entry per CDR3 protein. This sample yields 60,000 to 75,000 distinct CDR3 sequences, of which around 15% are seen a single time; around 4.5% belongs to the top ten. The rearrangement links TRBV10-3 to TRBJ1-6; tentative D call: TRBD1 (5 bases). The TCR was taken from a human donor in good health. The CDR3 reads CAISASDSSYNSPLHF. CDR3 nucleotide sequence: TGTGCCATCAGTGCATCAGACAGCTCCTATAATTCACCCCTCCACTTT.